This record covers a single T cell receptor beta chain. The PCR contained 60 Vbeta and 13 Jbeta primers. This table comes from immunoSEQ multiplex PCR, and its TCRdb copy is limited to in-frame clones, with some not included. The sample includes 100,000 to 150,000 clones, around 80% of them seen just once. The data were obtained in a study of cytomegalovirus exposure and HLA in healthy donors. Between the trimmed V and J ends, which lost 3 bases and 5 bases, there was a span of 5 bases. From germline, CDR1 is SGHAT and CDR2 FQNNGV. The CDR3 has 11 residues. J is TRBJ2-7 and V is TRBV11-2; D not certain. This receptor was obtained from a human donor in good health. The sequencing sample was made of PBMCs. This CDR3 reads CASSFSDEQYF. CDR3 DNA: TGTGCCAGCAGCTTTTCGGACGAGCAGTACTTC.